The subject of this entry is one T cell receptor beta chain. Original analysis: For the immunoSEQ data, sequences were junction-only without quality scores, so filtering differed. Profiling relied on immunoSEQ multiplex PCR, and the TCRdb table lists in-frame clones only, not all of them. The V and J calls and clone size come from that table; D and trimming were worked out from the DNA. Of about 470,000 clones in the sample, roughly 83% were seen once. The CDR3 is 15 amino acids. V lost 1 base, J lost 2 bases, and 9 bases lay in between. Germline CDR1 and CDR2: SGHTA and FQGNSA. These data originate in a study of shared clonotypes between healthy human individuals.

Sequencing used PBMCs. The source of this sequence is a woman aged 35 to 49 in good health. Some clones in this sample may be carry-over from other donors' samples. The J gene is TRBJ1-3, the V gene TRBV7-2; D remains unclear. The CDR3 nucleotides are TGTGCCAGCAGCTTAGTTGCCGGGGCTGGAAACACCATATATTTT. It yields the protein CASSLVAGAGNTIYF.